The rows below give T cell receptor beta chains drawn from one sample of a study of vaccination and CD4 T cells after COVID-19. In TCRdb, the PCR reads were re-called with MiXCR into one record per CDR3 protein. The sample has approximately 15,000 distinct CDR3 sequences; 51% are singletons. Their target antigens are unknown. The material sequenced was CD4+ T cells from blood, cultured in vitro. The receptors come from a human donor who had recovered from COVID-19. Both conserved end residues are part of each CDR3. Each record gives: CDR3 length, J gene, clone size, D gene, V gene, CDR3 DNA, CDR3 protein. D genes are given only for firm matches. Expanded clones get a size class; other rows say once, few or many, or leave the size out.

>11|TRBJ2-1|.|.|TRBV27
TGTGCCAGCAGTTTAGCGGGGGCACAGTTCTTC
CASSLAGAQFF
>13|TRBJ1-6|few|.|TRBV20-1
TGCAGTGCCAATATCGGGGTTAGTTCACCCCTCCACTTT
CSANIGVSSPLHF
>15|TRBJ1-1|.|TRBD1|TRBV18
TGTGCCAGTTCTCCGCAGACAGGGCGATTCACTGAAGCTTTCTTT
CASSPQTGRFTEAFF
>14|TRBJ1-1|.|TRBD1|TRBV7-2
TGTGCCAGCAGTGCACAGGGGGTGAGGGGTGAAGCTTTCTTT
CASSAQGVRGEAFF
>12|TRBJ1-2|.|TRBD1|TRBV2
TGTGCCAGCAGGGGACAGGGACGTGGCTACACCTTC
CASRGQGRGYTF
>14|TRBJ1-2|.|TRBD1|TRBV20-1
TGCAGTGCTGCAGAACAGGGGGCCAACTATGGCTACACCTTC
CSAAEQGANYGYTF
>12|TRBJ2-3|few|TRBD2|TRBV20-1
TGCAGTGCTCTAACTAGCGGCGATACGCAGTATTTT
CSALTSGDTQYF
>17|TRBJ2-2|.|.|TRBV28
TGTGCCAGCAGTTTGGAACCCTCGAGCCGCAAAGGCGGGGAGCTGTTTTTT
CASSLEPSSRKGGELFF
>17|TRBJ2-7|.|.|TRBV21-1
TGTGCCAGCAGCAAGGTCTCTAGCGGGGATAACTCCTACGAGCAGTACTTC
CASSKVSSGDNSYEQYF
>11|TRBJ2-7|.|.|TRBV27
TGTGCCAGCGGTCGAAAGGACGAGCAGTACTTC
CASGRKDEQYF
>14|TRBJ1-4|.|TRBD1|TRBV28
TGTGCCAGCAGTAACCGACAGGGGAATGAAAAACTGTTTTTT
CASSNRQGNEKLFF
>16|TRBJ2-4|.|.|TRBV6-1
TGTGCCAGCAGGGCAGCTACCGGGCGGGCCAAAAACATTCAGTACTTC
CASRAATGRAKNIQYF
>13|TRBJ1-1|.|TRBD1|TRBV7-2
TGTGCCAGCAGCGATCGACAGGGAACTGAAGCTTTCTTT
CASSDRQGTEAFF
>14|TRBJ1-1|.|.|TRBV28
TGTGCCAGCAGCCCGGGGTTGGGGGGCACTGAAGCTTTCTTT
CASSPGLGGTEAFF
>15|TRBJ1-4|few|TRBD1|TRBV20-1
TGCAGTTTGGGGACAGGGAGTGTTTCTAATGAAAAACTGTTTTTT
CSLGTGSVSNEKLFF
>15|TRBJ2-2|.|.|TRBV6-2/TRBV6-3
TGTGCCAGCAGTCGCCTCCCCGGGAACACCGGGGAGCTGTTTTTT
CASSRLPGNTGELFF
>16|TRBJ1-2|few|TRBD1|TRBV6-1
TGTGCCAGCAGCTCAGTCACAGGGGAGGGATACTATGGCTACACCTTC
CASSSVTGEGYYGYTF
>16|TRBJ1-5|.|.|TRBV6-5
TGTGCCAGCAGTTTCGGGAGAGGGGGGGCGGATCAGCCCCAGCATTTT
CASSFGRGGADQPQHF
>14|TRBJ1-4|.|.|TRBV20-1
TGCAGTGCTAATGACGGCCAGGAGGGTGAAAAACTGTTTTTT
CSANDGQEGEKLFF
>16|TRBJ2-3|.|TRBD2|TRBV19
TGTGCCAGTAGTATAGTAGGACTAGCGGGCGGGGATACGCAGTATTTT
CASSIVGLAGGDTQYF
>14|TRBJ1-4|few|.|TRBV7-9
TGTGCCAGCGGGAACGGACGGACGGCGGGAAAACTGTTTTTT
CASGNGRTAGKLFF
>13|TRBJ1-2|.|.|TRBV4-2
TGTGCCAGCAGCCAAGATCAGGGGCTTGGCTACACCTTC
CASSQDQGLGYTF
>15|TRBJ1-1|few|.|TRBV27
TGTGCCAGCAGTTTAGAAAGGGCAGCTGGGACTGAAGCTTTCTTT
CASSLERAAGTEAFF
>13|TRBJ1-1|.|TRBD1|TRBV29-1
TGCAGCGTTGATAAGGACAGGGGCACTGAAGCTTTCTTT
CSVDKDRGTEAFF
>12|TRBJ2-3|.|.|TRBV20-1
TGCAGTGCCAGACCACCCCCAGATACGCAGTATTTT
CSARPPPDTQYF
>14|TRBJ2-7|.|TRBD1|TRBV6-1
TGTGCCAGCAGGGGGGGACAGGGGACCTACGAGCAGTACTTC
CASRGGQGTYEQYF